The 28 T cell receptor beta chains given below trace back to one sample, sequenced in a study of cytomegalovirus exposure and HLA in healthy donors. Researchers ran the PCR with 60 Vbeta and 13 Jbeta primers. This table comes from immunoSEQ multiplex PCR, and its TCRdb copy is limited to in-frame clones, with some not included. The sample yields tens of thousands of clones, nearly 85% seen once. Sequencing was carried out using PBMCs. The receptor set was obtained from a man between 25 and 39 years old in good health and CMV-seronegative.

The rearrangement uses TRBV5-4 and TRBJ2-5; the match to TRBD1 covers 7 bases. Trimming removed 7 bases from V and 5 bases from J; junction bases left unmatched: 11. In germline, CDR1 is SGHNT, CDR2 YYREEE (reference sequence). This CDR3 has 14 residues. The DNA for the CDR3 is TGTGCCAGCCAAAGACAGGGTTCGCGGGAGACCCAGTACTTC. It encodes CASQRQGSRETQYF.

The rearrangement links TRBV2 to TRBJ2-5, with TRBD2 matching 11 bases. V lost 6 bases to trimming and J lost 1 base; unmatched junction nucleotides: 1. Germline-derived CDR1 and CDR2 are SNHLY and FYNNEI. CDR3 length: 14 amino acids. CDR3 in DNA: TGTGCCAGCAGCCTAGCGGGAGGCCAAGAGACCCAGTACTTC. It translates to CASSLAGGQETQYF.

In its sample, this clone was seen once. The V call is TRBV5-1, the J call TRBJ2-1; 9 positions match TRBD2. V lost 1 base, J lost 0 bases, and 8 bases stayed unmatched. Germline assignment: CDR1 SGHRS and CDR2 YFSETQ. The CDR3 is made up of 18 amino acids. This CDR3 is CASSLTLAGTSSYNEQFF. DNA of the CDR3: TGCGCCAGCAGCTTGACTCTAGCGGGGACGAGCTCCTACAATGAGCAGTTCTTC.

In its sample, this clone was seen a few times. The V gene is TRBV6-1, the J gene TRBJ1-1, with unresolved D. There are 17 residues in the CDR3. Trimming removed 0 bases from V and 0 bases from J, with 14 bases in between. Germline CDR1 reads MNHNS; CDR2 reads SASEGT. CDR3 region: CASSEAREGGMNTEAFF. CDR3 nucleotides: TGTGCCAGCAGTGAAGCGCGGGAGGGAGGGATGAACACTGAAGCTTTCTTT.

V is TRBV27 and J is TRBJ2-7; TRBD1 matches 7 bases. Trimming took 6 bases from V and 3 from J; bases not matched to a gene: 8. This CDR3 has 14 amino acids. In germline, CDR1 is MNHEY, CDR2 SMNVEV (reference sequence). The DNA of the CDR3 is TGTGCCAGCAGAATAGGGGGCCCCCTCTACGAGCAGTACTTC. It specifies CASRIGGPLYEQYF.

In its sample, this clone was seen a few times. The J gene is TRBJ2-1, the V gene TRBV29-1, with TRBD1 matching 10 bases. Germline V gene sequence: CDR1 SQVTM, CDR2 ANQGSEA. The CDR3 has 14 amino acids. Trimming removed 0 bases from V and 9 bases from J; junction bases left unmatched: 5. In DNA, the CDR3 is TGCAGCGTTGAAGATCGCAGACAGGGGGCTGAGCAGTTCTTC. This codes for CSVEDRRQGAEQFF.

This CDR3 is CSVEERTGDPSGANVLTF. In DNA form, the CDR3 reads TGCAGCGTTGAAGAGAGGACAGGGGACCCCTCTGGGGCCAACGTCCTGACTTTC. This sequence joins TRBV29-1 and TRBJ2-6; 9 nucleotides line up with TRBD1. The CDR3 extends over 18 amino acids. The germline gives CDR1 SQVTM, CDR2 ANQGSEA. J was trimmed by 0 bases and V by 0 bases; bases with no gene match: 6. Full variable domain (outside the CDR3, taken from reference TRBV29-1 and TRBJ2-6): SAVISQKPSRDICQRGTSLTIQCQVDSQVTMMFWYRQQPGQSLTLIATANQGSEATYESGFVIDKFPISRPNLTFSTLTVSNMSPEDSSIYLCSVEERTGDPSGANVLTFGAGSRLTVL.

The chain employs TRBV27 and TRBJ2-7, with D tentatively TRBD2 (7 bases). Germline V gives CDR1 MNHEY, CDR2 SMNVEV (reference sequence). The V and J ends lost 0 bases and 7 bases respectively, with 19 bases between them. The CDR3 is 16 residues long. The CDR3 DNA follows: TGTGCCAGCAGTTTATCGATCGGGGGGCGACGGGGAGAGCAGTACTTC. Translating it yields CASSLSIGGRRGEQYF.

The chain couples TRBV10-1 to TRBJ2-1; 7 bases align to TRBD1. V trimming: 0 bases; J trimming: 8 bases; junction bases outside the gene matches: 4. The CDR3 is made up of 14 amino acids. The germline gives CDR1 WNHNN, CDR2 SYGVQD (reference sequence). The CDR3, as DNA: TGCGCCAGCAGTGAGTCGAGAGGGGGCTATGAGCAGTTCTTC. Translation: CASSESRGGYEQFF.

The chain joins TRBV7-9 to TRBJ1-1; 7 bases are shared with TRBD1. The CDR3 length is 11 residues. Losses at the gene ends were 3 bases for V and 11 bases for J; bases not matched to a gene: 3. CDR1 is SEHNR and CDR2 is FQNEAQ in the germline V gene (reference sequence). In DNA, the CDR3 is TGTGCCAGCAGCTTCGACAGGGTGGCTTTCTTT. Translating gives CASSFDRVAFF.

This clone showed up just once. The chain combines TRBV19 with TRBJ1-2; the match to TRBD1 covers 7 bases. J was trimmed by 0 bases and V by 4 bases; bases with no gene match: 5. The germline V gene has CDR1 LNHDA and CDR2 SQIVND (reference sequence). The CDR3 totals 15 residues. The CDR3 spells CASSRTGYANYGYTF. The CDR3 DNA sequence: TGTGCCAGTAGTAGGACAGGATATGCTAACTATGGCTACACCTTC.

This clone was seen only once. The chain links TRBV7-9 to TRBJ2-1; 8 nucleotides align to TRBD1. V was clipped by 2 bases and J by 12 bases; unmatched bases: 9. The CDR3 runs to 14 residues. Germline lookup yields CDR1 SEHNR and CDR2 FQNEAQ (reference sequence). The CDR3 bases are TGTGCCAGCAGCTTAACGTTACAGGGGGACAGGCAGTTCTTC. Translated: CASSLTLQGDRQFF.

This clone has only one observation. The chain uses TRBV7-9 and TRBJ2-7, with TRBD2 matching over 10 bases. The V gene's germline CDR1 is SEHNR and CDR2 FQNEAQ (reference sequence). With 1 base clipped from V and 5 bases from J, the junction kept 5 bases outside the gene matches. The CDR3 length is 15 residues. In DNA form, the CDR3 reads TGTGCCAGCAGCTTAGGTACTAGCGGGGCCGACGAGCAGTACTTC. It specifies CASSLGTSGADEQYF.

The table lists this clone with a few counts. The chain is built from TRBV6-5 and TRBJ2-2, with 8 bases aligning to TRBD1. The CDR3 has 15 amino acids. V dropped 2 bases and J dropped 6; count of bases not matched to a gene: 5. Per the germline V gene, CDR1 is MNHEY and CDR2 is SVGAGI. The CDR3 DNA reads as TGTGCCAGCAGTTACGGACACAGGGGGGCCGGGGAGCTGTTTTTT. This codes for CASSYGHRGAGELFF.

This chain connects TRBV2 to TRBJ1-4; D is unclear. V was trimmed by 10 bases and J by 8 bases, leaving 20 bases between them. Looked up from germline, CDR1 is SNHLY and CDR2 is FYNNEI. The CDR3 is made up of 14 amino acids. In DNA, the CDR3 is TGTGCCACCCTAAAGCGGGATTCGGGAGAAAAACTGTTTTTT. Translation gives CATLKRDSGEKLFF.

This clone was counted between two and nine times. V is TRBV5-6 and J is TRBJ1-1; D is possibly TRBD1 (6 bases). Trimming shortened V by 7 bases and J by 0 bases, and 13 bases separated the two germline ends. The CDR3 runs 14 residues. Germline-derived CDR1 and CDR2 are SGHDT and YYEEEE. The CDR3 DNA is TGTGCCAGCCTCGGGAGGGGGGTGAACACTGAAGCTTTCTTT. Residues: CASLGRGVNTEAFF.

The chain employs TRBV7-8 and TRBJ2-3, with D possibly being TRBD2 (6 bases). Germline V gives CDR1 SGHVS, CDR2 FQNEAQ. The CDR3 is 13 residues long. V dropped 8 bases and J dropped 0 bases, with 9 bases sitting between them. CDR3 residues: CASRTTSTDTQYF. The CDR3 DNA sequence: TGTGCCAGCCGGACTACTAGCACAGATACGCAGTATTTT.

The chain has TRBV5-6 and TRBJ2-7, with 8 bases identical to TRBD1. Germline CDR1 SGHDT, CDR2 YYEEEE. The CDR3 is 13 residues long. V was clipped by 5 bases and J by 5 bases; unmatched bases: 6. DNA of the CDR3: TGTGCCAGCAGAAAAACAGGGGGAAACGAGCAGTACTTC. Amino acids: CASRKTGGNEQYF. The full variable domain, with the rest looked up from reference TRBV5-6 and TRBJ2-7, is DAGVTQSPTHLIKTRGQQVTLRCSPKSGHDTVSWYQQALGQGPQFIFQYYEEEERQRGNFPDRFSGHQFPNYSSELNVNALLLGDSALYLCASRKTGGNEQYFGPGTRLTVT.

The table lists this clone with a few counts. This CDR3 is CASSRGTIRPSSYEQYF. The CDR3 bases are TGTGCCAGTAGCCGGGGGACGATTAGGCCGAGCTCCTACGAGCAGTACTTC. The chain uses TRBV19 and TRBJ2-7; tentatively, D is TRBD2 (6 bases). V lost 6 bases and J 0 bases, leaving 21 bases between the germline ends. Per germline, CDR1 LNHDA and CDR2 SQIVND (reference sequence). This CDR3 contains 17 residues.

Here the CDR3 DNA reads TGCGCCAGCAGTTCCGGGACTAGCGGTTACAATGAGCAGTTCTTC. Residues: CASSSGTSGYNEQFF. This chain joins TRBV5-1 and TRBJ2-1; the match to TRBD2 covers 11 bases. V lost 5 bases, J lost 4 bases, and 5 bases stayed unmatched. CDR3 length: 15 residues. The germline CDR1 and CDR2 sequences are SGHRS and YFSETQ. Filled out from reference TRBV5-1 and TRBJ2-1, the complete variable domain reads KAGVTQTPRYLIKTRGQQVTLSCSPISGHRSVSWYQQTPGQGLQFLFEYFSETQRNKGNFPGRFSGRQFSNSRSEMNVSTLELGDSALYLCASSSGTSGYNEQFFGPGTRLTVL.

The table lists this clone with a few counts. The gene calls are TRBV5-4 and TRBJ2-1; 16 nucleotides agree with TRBD2. The CDR3 contains 16 residues. In germline, CDR1 is SGHNT, CDR2 YYREEE (reference sequence). The J segment lost 6 bases and the V segment lost 4 bases, leaving 4 bases of the junction unmatched. The CDR3: CASSRGTSGRGNEQFF. The CDR3 DNA reads TGTGCCAGCAGCCGCGGGACTAGCGGGAGGGGCAATGAGCAGTTCTTC. Together with reference TRBV5-4 and TRBJ2-1, the CDR3 gives the full variable domain: ETGVTQSPTHLIKTRGQQVTLRCSSQSGHNTVSWYQQALGQGPQFIFQYYREEENGRGNFPPRFSGLQFPNYSSELNVNALELDDSALYLCASSRGTSGRGNEQFFGPGTRLTVL.

This clone was observed once. This chain links TRBV4-3 with TRBJ2-6; TRBD2 aligns across 11 bases. Unmatched junction bases numbered 4, after V lost 4 bases and J lost 2 bases. The CDR3 extends over 17 amino acids. Germline V gene sequence: CDR1 LGHNA, CDR2 YSLEER. The CDR3 DNA reads as TGCGCCAGCAGCCTAGCGGGGGGGAGTGCTGGGGCCAACGTCCTGACTTTC. Protein sequence: CASSLAGGSAGANVLTF.

J is TRBJ2-2 and V is TRBV5-1, with D tentatively TRBD2 (5 bases). The CDR3 runs 14 residues. Germline V gives CDR1 SGHRS, CDR2 YFSETQ. Trimming cost V 5 bases and J 3 bases, with 11 bases left between them. CDR3 loop: CASSISGDTGELFF. In nucleotides, the CDR3 is TGCGCCAGCAGTATTTCCGGGGACACCGGGGAGCTGTTTTTT.

In its sample, this clone was seen a few times. The chain carries TRBV7-9 and TRBJ1-6; 11 bases map to TRBD1. Germline CDR1 and CDR2: SEHNR and FQNEAQ (reference sequence). This CDR3 region has 15 residues. Trimming took 1 base from V and 9 from J; bases not matched to a gene: 2. In nucleotides, the CDR3 is TGTGCCAGCAGCTTAGGAGGGACAGGGGGTTCACCCCTCCACTTT. Residues: CASSLGGTGGSPLHF.

J is TRBJ2-7 and V is TRBV6-6; D is possibly TRBD1 (6 bases). This CDR3 is 15 amino acids long. In germline, CDR1 is MNHNY, CDR2 SVGAGI (reference sequence). Between the trimmed V and J ends, which lost 6 bases and 0 bases, there was a span of 15 bases. The CDR3 coding sequence is TGTGCCAGCAGCCCCCCGAAGGACAGCTCCTACGAGCAGTACTTC. It is translated as CASSPPKDSSYEQYF.

The gene calls are TRBV10-3 and TRBJ2-1; the match to TRBD1 covers 9 bases. J gave up 3 bases and V 10 bases, and 4 bases lay outside the gene matches. Germline V lookup: CDR1 ENHRY, CDR2 SYGVKD. This CDR3 spans 13 amino acids. The CDR3 DNA reads TGTGCCACCGGGACAGGGCTCTACAATGAGCAGTTCTTC. Translated: CATGTGLYNEQFF.

This chain links TRBV18 with TRBJ2-1; D uncertain. CDR1 and CDR2 from the germline V gene are KGHSH and LQKENI. This CDR3 has 15 residues. Trimming removed 7 bases from V and 0 bases from J, with 13 bases in between. CDR3 DNA sequence: TGTGCCAGCTTTCAACAGTTAAGCTCCTACAATGAGCAGTTCTTC. This codes for CASFQQLSSYNEQFF.

J is TRBJ1-2 and V is TRBV5-8, with a possible D match to TRBD1 (6 bases). The CDR3 contains 13 residues. Germline V gives CDR1 SGHTS, CDR2 YDEGEE. V was pared by 3 bases and J by 2 bases, with 8 bases between. The CDR3, as DNA: TGTGCCAGCAGCTCTGGACAGAACTATGGCTACACCTTC. This sequence encodes CASSSGQNYGYTF.